What follows are 24 T cell receptor beta chains derived from one specimen sequenced in a study of blood T cell repertoires in COVID-19. Repertoires were generated with immunoSEQ multiplex PCR, while TCRdb's copy carries only in-frame clones and drops some. The sample comprises tens of thousands of clones, roughly 77% of which are singletons, and 15% to 18% rests with the top ten. The sample comprised peripheral blood. The receptors here all came from a man aged 80 or over with acute or convalescent COVID-19.

V is TRBV25-1 and J is TRBJ1-1; 7 bases agree with TRBD1. The germline CDR1 and CDR2 sequences are MGHDK and SYGVNS. CDR3 size: 16 residues. V dropped 3 bases and J dropped 1; count of bases not matched to a gene: 8. CDR3: CASSDNPGTANTEAFF. The CDR3 DNA reads as TGTGCCAGCAGTGACAATCCCGGGACAGCGAACACTGAAGCTTTCTTT.

The chain is built from TRBV7-9 and TRBJ2-1; no reliable D call. With 3 bases removed from V and 4 bases from J, the gap between germline ends came to 4 bases. This CDR3 is 12 amino acids long. From germline, CDR1 is SEHNR and CDR2 FQNEAQ (reference sequence). CDR3: CASSFSYNEQFF. DNA of the CDR3: TGTGCCAGCAGCTTCAGTTACAATGAGCAGTTCTTC.

The rearrangement uses TRBV11-2 and TRBJ2-7; 8 bases match TRBD1. V trimming: 1 base; J trimming: 3 bases; junction bases outside the gene matches: 8. CDR1 and CDR2 from the germline V gene are SGHAT and FQNNGV. The CDR3 is 16 amino acids. The DNA for the CDR3 is TGTGCCAGCAGCTTAGGCAGGACAGGGAATATCTACGAGCAGTACTTC. Its protein is CASSLGRTGNIYEQYF.

The rearrangement links TRBV7-2 to TRBJ2-5, with 14 positions matching TRBD2. The germline CDR1 and CDR2 sequences are SGHTA and FQGNSA. The ends lost 4 bases at V and 7 bases at J; junction bases unmatched: 8. This CDR3 is 16 amino acids long. CDR3 residues: CASSSWTSGGIGTQYF. The CDR3 nucleotides are TGTGCCAGCAGCTCCTGGACTAGCGGGGGGATTGGGACCCAGTACTTC.

The chain recombines TRBV6-2 or TRBV6-3 with TRBJ2-3; tentatively, D is TRBD2 (6 bases). The CDR3 runs to 11 residues. Trimming took off 6 bases at V and 12 bases at J, with 13 bases between the two ends. Germline CDR1 reads MNHEY; CDR2 reads SVGEGT. CDR3 region: CASSTGSAQYF. The CDR3 DNA sequence: TGTGCCAGCAGCACCGGGAGTGCACAGTATTTT.

The chain couples TRBV30 to TRBJ1-2; 9 nucleotides match TRBD1. Looked up from germline, CDR1 is GTSNPN and CDR2 is SVGIG (reference sequence). The CDR3 has 12 residues. V was clipped by 5 bases and J by 3 bases; unmatched bases: 1. CDR3 in amino acids: CAWGQGYYGYTF. The CDR3 nucleotides are TGTGCCTGGGGACAGGGGTACTATGGCTACACCTTC.

This chain connects TRBV7-2 to TRBJ2-2; D might be TRBD1 (5 bases). This CDR3 spans 15 amino acids. The V end lost 5 bases, the J end lost 2 bases, and 12 bases lay between the germline ends. In germline, CDR1 is SGHTA, CDR2 FQGNSA. The chain's CDR3 is CASSRDRPNTGELFF. The CDR3 DNA reads as TGTGCCAGCAGCCGCGACAGACCTAACACCGGGGAGCTGTTTTTT.

CDR3 in amino acids: CASSLVGDTQYF. CDR3 coding DNA: TGTGCCAGCAGCTTGGTCGGAGATACGCAGTATTTT. The V call is TRBV5-6, the J call TRBJ2-3, with D uncertain. The CDR3 covers 12 residues. Germline assignment: CDR1 SGHDT and CDR2 YYEEEE. V lost 0 bases and J 5 bases, leaving 4 bases between the germline ends.

J is TRBJ1-6 and V is TRBV7-9; D might be TRBD1 (6 bases). V lost 10 bases to trimming and J lost 9 bases, with 16 bases between them. The CDR3 consists of 13 residues. Germline V CDR1 and CDR2: SEHNR, FQNEAQ (reference sequence). The CDR3 DNA is TGTGCCACCGACGGACAGAGGTCTTCACCCCTCCACTTT. It translates to CATDGQRSSPLHF.

This chain joins TRBV4-3 and TRBJ1-2, with 7 bases lining up with TRBD1. V lost 1 base and J lost 4; bases outside the gene matches: 6. This CDR3 has 15 amino acids. From germline, CDR1 is LGHNA and CDR2 YSLEER. As DNA, the CDR3 is TGCGCCAGCAGCCAAGTATGGGGACAGTTCTATGGCTACACCTTC. Encoded protein: CASSQVWGQFYGYTF.

This clone occurred once. The V and J genes are TRBV3-1 (or the pseudogene TRBV3-2) and TRBJ2-3; maybe TRBD2 (5 bases). Germline-derived CDR1 and CDR2 are LGHDT and YNNKEL (reference sequence). V lost 1 base to trimming and J lost 1 base, with 12 bases between them. The length of the CDR3 is 16 residues. CDR3 region: CASSQVADGGTDTQYF. The CDR3 DNA follows: TGTGCCAGCAGCCAAGTGGCGGACGGGGGCACAGATACGCAGTATTTT.

V is TRBV7-2 and J is TRBJ2-3, with 9 bases identical to TRBD1. CDR1 is SGHTA and CDR2 is FQGNSA in the germline V gene. Trimming cost V 5 bases and J 3 bases; bases outside gene matches: 9. The CDR3 consists of 16 residues. CDR3: CASSGGTGRGTDTQYF. The CDR3 DNA reads TGTGCCAGCAGCGGTGGGACAGGGCGAGGGACAGATACGCAGTATTTT.

This clone was observed once. This chain uses TRBV20-1 with TRBJ1-2; possibly TRBD1 for D (5 bases). CDR3 length equals 13 residues. Germline-derived CDR1 and CDR2 are DFQATT and SNEGSKA (reference sequence). The V end lost 3 bases, the J end lost 3 bases, and 11 bases lay between the germline ends. The CDR3 nucleotides are TGCAGTGCTAGTCAGACAGTAGACTATGGCTACACCTTC. It translates to CSASQTVDYGYTF.

The V call is TRBV27, the J call TRBJ1-6; 7 bases fit TRBD1. The CDR3 spans 16 residues. Germline CDR1 and CDR2: MNHEY and SMNVEV (reference sequence). Trimming removed 5 bases from V and 7 bases from J; junction bases left unmatched: 11. The CDR3: CASSINRDRANSPLHF. The CDR3 nucleotides are TGTGCCAGCAGTATCAACCGGGACAGAGCGAATTCACCCCTCCACTTT.

The chain has TRBV20-1 and TRBJ2-1; TRBD2 agrees at 10 bases. Germline trimming cut 3 bases from V and 10 bases from J; bases unmatched to any gene: 12. Germline V gene lookup returns CDR1 DFQATT and CDR2 SNEGSKA (reference sequence). The CDR3 sequence is 15 residues long. CDR3 sequence reads: CSASLAGANNVEQFF. For the CDR3, the DNA is TGCAGTGCTAGTCTAGCGGGAGCTAATAATGTGGAGCAGTTCTTC.

Here the CDR3 reads CASSRREAYNEQFF. CDR3 sequence (DNA): TGTGCCAGTAGTAGGCGGGAAGCCTACAATGAGCAGTTCTTC. V and J are TRBV19 and TRBJ2-1; D is perhaps TRBD2 (6 bases). The germline CDR1 and CDR2 sequences are LNHDA and SQIVND (reference sequence). The length of the CDR3 is 14 residues. V lost 4 bases and J 2 bases, leaving 9 bases between the germline ends.

V and J are TRBV19 and TRBJ2-2; 7 nucleotides agree with TRBD1. The CDR3 sequence is 13 residues long. Trimming cost V 9 bases and J 6 bases; bases outside gene matches: 7. The germline V gene has CDR1 LNHDA and CDR2 SQIVND (reference sequence). The CDR3 here is CASRDRAAGELFF. For the CDR3, the DNA is TGTGCCAGCCGAGACAGGGCGGCCGGGGAGCTGTTTTTT.

The V and J genes are TRBV6-1 and TRBJ1-2, with D unresolved. CDR1 is MNHNS and CDR2 is SASEGT in the germline V gene. The V end lost 0 bases, the J end lost 8 bases, and 13 bases lay between the germline ends. The CDR3 is made up of 14 amino acids. CDR3 in DNA: TGTGCCAGCAGTGAAGCGGCCCTCCCGGGAGGCTACACCTTC. It yields the protein CASSEAALPGGYTF.

This CDR3 reads CASSSWTRGFEDTQYF. In nucleotides, the CDR3 is TGTGCCAGCAGTTCCTGGACTAGAGGCTTCGAAGATACGCAGTATTTT. The J gene is TRBJ2-3, the V gene TRBV6-5, with TRBD2 matching over 7 bases. CDR3 length equals 16 residues. Trimming removed 4 bases from V and 5 bases from J; junction bases left unmatched: 12. Per the germline V gene, CDR1 is MNHEY and CDR2 is SVGAGI.

The chain couples TRBV11-3 to TRBJ2-7, with TRBD2 as a possible D gene (6 bases). Trimming pared 4 bases from V and 3 bases from J, leaving 13 bases between. The CDR3 consists of 14 residues. Germline V gives CDR1 SGHNT, CDR2 YENEEA. CDR3: CASSSHSGDYEQYF. CDR3 sequence (DNA): TGTGCCAGCAGCTCTCATTCGGGGGACTACGAGCAGTACTTC.

The chain carries TRBV5-1 and TRBJ2-1, with 10 bases aligning to TRBD1. The germline V gene encodes CDR1 SGHRS and CDR2 YFSETQ. V lost 4 bases and J lost 4; bases outside the gene matches: 5. The CDR3 spans 15 residues. In DNA, the CDR3 is TGCGCCAGCAGCCAGACAGGGGGCGCATACAATGAGCAGTTCTTC. Protein sequence: CASSQTGGAYNEQFF.

This clone was counted only a few times. The rearrangement links TRBV7-2 to TRBJ2-7; 7 nucleotides match TRBD1. The CDR3 is 16 residues long. Germline CDR1 reads SGHTA; CDR2 reads FQGNSA. Losses at the gene ends were 1 base for V and 2 bases for J; bases not matched to a gene: 8. The CDR3 loop is CASSLVSRGSAYEQYF. In DNA, the CDR3 is TGTGCCAGCAGCTTAGTCTCCAGGGGGTCAGCCTACGAGCAGTACTTC.

In DNA form, the CDR3 reads TGCAGCGTTGAAGATCTCTTCGGGTTAGAGACCCAGTACTTC. Encoded protein: CSVEDLFGLETQYF. V is TRBV29-1 and J is TRBJ2-5; D gene ambiguous. The CDR3 runs to 14 residues. Looked up from germline, CDR1 is SQVTM and CDR2 is ANQGSEA. Trimming stripped 0 bases from V and 4 bases from J, with 12 bases between.

The chain is built from TRBV12-5 and TRBJ2-3; TRBD1 agrees at 8 bases. CDR1 is LGHNT and CDR2 is FRNRAP in the germline V gene. The CDR3 is 16 residues long. The V gene end was trimmed by 5 bases and the J gene end by 0 bases; junction bases not matched to a gene: 7. CDR3 in DNA: TGTGCTAGTGGTCTTGGACAGGGTGAGAGCACAGATACGCAGTATTTT. Its protein is CASGLGQGESTDTQYF.